These 10 T cell receptor beta chains were all obtained from the same sample, sequenced in a study of control samples from healthy donors and cancer patients. Clones were sequenced by immunoSEQ multiplex PCR, and TCRdb holds only the in-frame ones, with some missing. The table lists tens of thousands of clones, almost 85% of them singletons. The material sequenced was blood. These receptors were obtained from a man in his forties in good health.

This clone has just a few counts. This chain uses TRBV2 with TRBJ2-7, with 8 positions matching TRBD1. V dropped 7 bases and J dropped 1; count of bases not matched to a gene: 6. The CDR3 loop spans 14 amino acids. Germline V CDR1 and CDR2: SNHLY, FYNNEI. CDR3 region: CASTRDRSSYEQYF. Here the CDR3 DNA reads TGTGCCAGCACCCGGGACAGGAGTTCCTACGAGCAGTACTTC.

This chain uses TRBV21-1 with TRBJ2-7; TRBD1, the table's D call, lacks a check against the DNA. TRBV21-1 is a known pseudogene. This CDR3 has 15 residues. Here the CDR3 DNA reads TGTGCCAGCAGACACAGGACAGGCGTCTTGGACGAGCAGTACTTC. Amino acids: CASRHRTGVLDEQYF.

This chain uses TRBV19 with TRBJ1-2, with D possibly TRBD1 on 5 matching bases. V was shortened by 0 bases and J by 4 bases, with 6 bases between the two germline ends. In germline, CDR1 is LNHDA, CDR2 SQIVND (reference sequence). This CDR3 region has 13 residues. Written as DNA, the CDR3 is TGTGCCAGTAGTATAGATGACAGCTATGGCTACACCTTC. It codes for CASSIDDSYGYTF.

This clone was seen just once. V gene TRBV10-3 combines with J gene TRBJ1-1; 7 bases map to TRBD1. The CDR3 totals 12 residues. In germline, CDR1 is ENHRY, CDR2 SYGVKD. Trimming removed 9 bases from V and 2 bases from J; junction bases left unmatched: 3. The CDR3 DNA follows: TGTGCCATACAGGGGTTTAACACTGAAGCTTTCTTT. Protein product: CAIQGFNTEAFF.

In this sample, this clone turned up a few times. The rearrangement links TRBV12-3 or TRBV12-4 to TRBJ1-1, with D perhaps matching TRBD1 (6 bases). This CDR3 spans 12 amino acids. V lost 5 bases to trimming and J lost 4 bases, with 8 bases between them. The CDR3, as DNA: TGTGCCAGCAGTCGGACAGTCACTGAAGCTTTCTTT. This sequence encodes CASSRTVTEAFF.

The chain joins TRBV19 to TRBJ1-6; D is perhaps TRBD1 (5 bases). This CDR3 has 15 amino acids. V was clipped by 5 bases and J by 8 bases, with 16 bases between them. CDR1 and CDR2 from the germline V gene are LNHDA and SQIVND (reference sequence). Here the CDR3 reads CASSVTGTPDSPLHF. For the CDR3, the DNA is TGTGCCAGTAGTGTAACCGGGACCCCGGATTCACCCCTCCACTTT.

The CDR3 DNA is TGTGCCAGCAAGAGGGACAGGTCTGGGGCCAACGTCCTGACTTTC. Encoded protein: CASKRDRSGANVLTF. The rearrangement uses TRBV6-5 and TRBJ2-6, with 8 bases lining up with TRBD1. The CDR3 consists of 15 residues. CDR1 is MNHEY and CDR2 is SVGAGI in the germline V gene. The junction had 3 bases not matched to a gene; V was cut back by 7 bases and J by 1 base.

The CDR3 spells CASSFRVNTEAFF. CDR3 nucleotide sequence: TGTGCCAGCAGCTTTCGAGTGAACACTGAAGCTTTCTTT. V usage is TRBV7-9 and J usage is TRBJ1-1; D is uncertain. CDR1 is SEHNR and CDR2 is FQNEAQ in the germline V gene (reference sequence). Trimming left V 3 bases short and J 0 bases short, with 5 bases between. The CDR3 has 13 residues.

Note on this clone: The same CDR3 also results from other DNA sequences found in this sample. The rearrangement uses TRBV6-2 or TRBV6-3 and TRBJ2-7; a possible D gene is TRBD1 (5 bases). The length of the CDR3 is 11 residues. The V gene lost 1 base and the J gene lost 7 bases, with 5 bases spanning the gap. CDR1 MNHEY and CDR2 SVGEGT come from the germline V gene. CDR3 sequence reads: CASSYYREQYF. The CDR3 DNA reads TGTGCCAGCAGTTACTACAGGGAGCAGTACTTC.

CDR3 DNA sequence: TGTGCCAGCAGCCAGAACAGTGGAGATACGCAGTATTTT. It codes for CASSQNSGDTQYF. The gene calls are TRBV3-1 (or the pseudogene TRBV3-2) and TRBJ2-3; D gene ambiguous. The germline V gene has CDR1 LGHDT and CDR2 YNNKEL (reference sequence). The CDR3 contains 13 residues. V was shortened by 3 bases and J by 5 bases, with 9 bases between the two germline ends.